This T cell receptor beta chain was captured by sequencing in a study of beta chain features in type 1 diabetes (dated by TCRdb to 2017 to 2018). Notes on the research overall: Mean age, gender distribution, total cell number and subset yield did not differ between patients and healthy donors. A total of 100 million to 110 million sorted cells were examined across all samples, and a strong correlation was observed between cell number per subset and RNA yield. The study compared the TCRB repertoires of sorted circulating CD4+ T cell subsets in recently diagnosed type 1 diabetes patients with those in matched healthy donors. Regulatory and stem cell-like memory subsets were isolated from only 8 patients and roughly eight healthy donors, whereas naive and central memory subsets came from all 28 donors.

Each donor gave one peripheral blood draw, roughly 110 mL on average, collected into heparinised tubes. A BD FACSAria II was used to sort naive, central memory, regulatory and stem cell-like memory CD4+ T cells with a panel that included CD45RO, CCR7, CD25, CD127, CD95 and CD27. A purity above 95% was achieved for all sorted populations. PBMCs were separated immediately by Lymphoprep density gradient centrifugation and were stained directly, without being cultured. So that batch effects would be minimized, each experiment stained and sorted samples in pairs, pairing one healthy donor with one patient. What the research found in general, with its limitations: Sequencing cDNA rather than genomic DNA could over-represent highly expressing activated cells, although activation and CD3 levels did not differ between groups. Because small numbers of individuals were included in the HLA sub-analyses, any influence of HLA type on TCRB rearrangement was left unresolved. PCR may preferentially amplify shorter templates, but because patient and control samples were amplified and corrected together, any resulting skew would affect both groups equally. Fewer insertions and more nucleotide deletions at VDJ recombination sites were observed in patients with type 1 diabetes, implying thymic rearrangement abnormalities. Naive, central memory and regulatory TCRB repertoires appeared to be more alike among patients than among healthy donors. In all four CD4+ subsets, TCRB CDR3 length was moderately but significantly shorter in type 1 diabetes patients.

With regard to this clone: Its antigen is not yet known. There are no base qualities to consult, and no much larger clone falls within one base.

All of the isolated RNA was reverse transcribed with the High Capacity cDNA Reverse Transcription Kit, so expressed TCRB transcripts were sequenced. Deep immunoSEQ sequencing was performed on naive, central memory and regulatory T cell samples, with an average of around 3.4 million total reads per sample. After sorted cells were lysed in RLT buffer, RNA was extracted with DNase-treated RNeasy Micro or Mini kits, with the choice depending on cell number. To prevent cross-contamination, each cell subset was processed individually, whereas patient and healthy donor samples were processed jointly. The immunoSEQ multiplex PCR was used to amplify TCRB sequences from cDNA, yielding 87-bp fragments that span the CDR3 region. Sequencing of the amplicons was performed on the Illumina HiSeq platform. The authors' pipeline ran thus. Synthetic template baselines were used to correct PCR bias computationally, reads within Hamming distance 2 were collapsed, and singletons that could not be merged were discarded. Reads were aligned to IMGT to assign V, D and J genes, CDR3 length, and insertions or deletions at six rearrangement sites. Within each subset, clonotype counts were normalized to sorted cell number, after which true diversity and Gini coefficients were computed with the tcR R package. Repertoire sharing was quantified using the overlap coefficient calculated on TCRB nucleotide sequences. Out-of-frame TCRB sequences from naive cells were analyzed as a proxy for the pre-selection repertoire. What TCRdb holds here is the immuneACCESS table cut down to in-frame rearrangements. Part of the clones is not present; checked against another copy, under half of the missing clones reflect an unresolved V gene, and the others are unexplained. That table is the source of V, J and clone size, and D and trimming were worked out from the DNA. Here the sample has some 900,000 clones; around a sixth occur a single time. In total, the top ten clones hold 0.02% to 0.025% of the sample.

Sample: naive CD4+ T cells from blood. The cell subset or site label for this specimen denotes: true naive CD4+ T cells. This TCR derives from a woman between 18 and 29 years old in good health.

CDR3 region: CASSLQSEGHMNTEAFF. The sequenced DNA is TGTGCCAGCAGCTTGCAGAGTGAAGGACACATGAACACTGAAGCTTTCTTT. Recombination connected TRBV5-6 to TRBJ1-1, with TRBD1 tentatively as D gene (5 bases match). The CDR3 runs 17 amino acids, cysteine and phenylalanine included. The read is trimmed to its CDR3 DNA, 51 bases read in frame from base 1. CDR1 SGHDT and CDR2 YYEEEE were looked up in the germline V gene. V is pared back by 1 base and J by 0 bases, with 16 bases lying between the germline termini.